Presented here are 7 T cell receptor beta chains from one specimen sequenced in a study of CD8+ T cells in alopecia areata. Noted treatment: oral pan-JAK inhibitor, 5-10 mg twice daily. The sequencing template was cDNA reverse transcribed from extracted RNA. Sequenced by immunoSEQ multiplex PCR; TCRdb stores in-frame clones only, minus some. Here the sample spans about 210,000 clones, under 70% being singletons. The sequenced sample was CD4+ T cells sorted from blood, obtained at week 4, from a patient treated with tofacitinib. The receptors originated from a human donor with alopecia areata.

The rearrangement uses TRBV11-2 and TRBJ1-5; the match to TRBD1 covers 11 bases. The CDR3 is 17 residues long. Trimming removed 5 bases from V and 1 base from J; junction bases left unmatched: 7. Germline values: CDR1 SGHAT, CDR2 FQNNGV. CDR3 nucleotides: TGTGCCAGCAGCCCTGGACAGGGGGCAGCGAGCAATCAGCCCCAGCATTTT. It yields the protein CASSPGQGAASNQPQHF.

The chain joins TRBV30 to TRBJ2-5; D gene ambiguous. V gave up 4 bases and J gave up 3 bases, with 6 bases separating them. The CDR3 is 11 residues long. Per the germline V gene, CDR1 is GTSNPN and CDR2 is SVGIG (reference sequence). The CDR3 sequence: CAWNKKETQYF. The CDR3 coding sequence is TGTGCCTGGAATAAGAAAGAGACCCAGTACTTC.

The chain uses TRBV5-6 and TRBJ1-6; no definite D call. The CDR3 length is 12 residues. Germline values: CDR1 SGHDT, CDR2 YYEEEE. The ends were cut back, 4 bases at V and 9 bases at J, with 8 bases in the middle. The CDR3 DNA reads TGTGCCAGCAGCCGCGGTGGTTCACCCCTCCACTTT. It yields the protein CASSRGGSPLHF.

This clone came up once. The gene calls are TRBV30 and TRBJ1-3; maybe TRBD1 (5 bases). V lost 7 bases and J lost 1, with 8 bases in between. In germline, CDR1 is GTSNPN, CDR2 SVGIG (reference sequence). The CDR3 spans 12 residues. The CDR3 DNA reads as TGTGCCTTCAGACAGTCTGGAAACACCATATATTTT. Amino acid sequence: CAFRQSGNTIYF.

This clone was seen a handful of times. The rearrangement links TRBV29-1 to TRBJ1-2, with D possibly matching TRBD1 (5 bases). V lost 0 bases, J lost 4 bases, and 12 bases lay in between. CDR1 is SQVTM and CDR2 is ANQGSEA in the germline V gene. This CDR3 has 14 residues. The CDR3, as DNA: TGCAGCGTTGAAGATCCGTGGGGGGGCTATGGCTACACCTTC. The encoded protein is CSVEDPWGGYGYTF.

This clone was seen a single time. The rearrangement uses TRBV7-2 and TRBJ1-1, with 7 bases that match TRBD1. Per germline, CDR1 SGHTA and CDR2 FQGNSA. CDR3 size: 15 residues. V was pared by 1 base and J by 0 bases, with 2 bases of the junction left unmatched. The CDR3 sequence is CASSLGTGLNTEAFF. The CDR3 bases are TGTGCCAGCAGCTTAGGGACAGGTTTGAACACTGAAGCTTTCTTT.

The CDR3 bases are TGTGCCAGCAGCTTAGGTCGAGCTTTGGAGACCCAGTACTTC. Translating it yields CASSLGRALETQYF. The chain is built from TRBV11-3 and TRBJ2-5; no definite D call. Germline V gene sequence: CDR1 SGHNT, CDR2 YENEEA. Trimming removed 1 base from V and 5 bases from J, with 11 bases in between. The CDR3 contains 14 residues.